This is a list of T cell receptor beta chains from one sample in a study of spatial heterogeneity in lung cancer. TCRdb re-analysed the 5' RACE reads in MiXCR, keeping a single row per CDR3 protein. Here the sample spans around 63,000 distinct CDR3 sequences, around 6% being singletons. The specimen was PBMCs, collected at surgery. The origin of the receptors is a female donor with early-stage non-small cell lung cancer. CDR3s include the opening cysteine and the closing phenylalanine or tryptophan. The D gene is left open where the match is weak. Expanded clones get a size class; other rows say once, few or many, or leave the size out.

j_call,d_call,clone_size,v_call,cdr3_aa,cdr3_nt
TRBJ2-3,NA,few,TRBV27,CASSLAISPYTQYF,TGTGCCAGCAGTCTCGCCATTAGTCCATATACGCAGTATTTT
TRBJ2-5,TRBD2,few,TRBV11-3,CASSLIGTSGSTGETQYF,TGTGCCAGCAGCTTAATAGGGACTAGCGGGAGTACCGGGGAGACCCAGTACTTC
TRBJ1-1,NA,many,TRBV12-3/TRBV12-4,CASSATVGTEAFF,TGTGCCAGCAGTGCTACGGTCGGAACTGAAGCTTTCTTT
TRBJ2-7,NA,NA,TRBV28,CASSFGGQIIYEQYF,TGTGCCAGCAGTTTCGGGGGACAGATTATCTACGAGCAGTACTTC
TRBJ1-1,TRBD1,many,TRBV3-1,CASYDRGRTEAFF,TGTGCCAGCTACGACAGGGGGAGGACTGAAGCTTTCTTT
TRBJ1-4,NA,NA,TRBV6-8,CARTTGGPSTNEKLFF,TGTGCCAGGACGACCGGGGGGCCTTCAACTAATGAAAAACTGTTTTTT
TRBJ1-5,NA,many,TRBV3-1,CASSQDGGNSNQPQHF,TGTGCCAGCAGCCAAGACGGAGGGAATAGCAATCAGCCCCAGCATTTT
TRBJ1-1,NA,few,TRBV4-2,CASSQWDGLNTEAFF,TGTGCCAGCAGCCAATGGGACGGTTTGAACACTGAAGCTTTCTTT
TRBJ1-2,TRBD1,many,TRBV27,CASSTRQGPDDGYTF,TGTGCCAGCAGTACCCGACAGGGTCCGGACGATGGCTACACCTTC
TRBJ1-1,NA,NA,TRBV18,CASSPGTENTEAFF,TGTGCCAGCTCACCAGGAACAGAGAACACTGAAGCTTTCTTT